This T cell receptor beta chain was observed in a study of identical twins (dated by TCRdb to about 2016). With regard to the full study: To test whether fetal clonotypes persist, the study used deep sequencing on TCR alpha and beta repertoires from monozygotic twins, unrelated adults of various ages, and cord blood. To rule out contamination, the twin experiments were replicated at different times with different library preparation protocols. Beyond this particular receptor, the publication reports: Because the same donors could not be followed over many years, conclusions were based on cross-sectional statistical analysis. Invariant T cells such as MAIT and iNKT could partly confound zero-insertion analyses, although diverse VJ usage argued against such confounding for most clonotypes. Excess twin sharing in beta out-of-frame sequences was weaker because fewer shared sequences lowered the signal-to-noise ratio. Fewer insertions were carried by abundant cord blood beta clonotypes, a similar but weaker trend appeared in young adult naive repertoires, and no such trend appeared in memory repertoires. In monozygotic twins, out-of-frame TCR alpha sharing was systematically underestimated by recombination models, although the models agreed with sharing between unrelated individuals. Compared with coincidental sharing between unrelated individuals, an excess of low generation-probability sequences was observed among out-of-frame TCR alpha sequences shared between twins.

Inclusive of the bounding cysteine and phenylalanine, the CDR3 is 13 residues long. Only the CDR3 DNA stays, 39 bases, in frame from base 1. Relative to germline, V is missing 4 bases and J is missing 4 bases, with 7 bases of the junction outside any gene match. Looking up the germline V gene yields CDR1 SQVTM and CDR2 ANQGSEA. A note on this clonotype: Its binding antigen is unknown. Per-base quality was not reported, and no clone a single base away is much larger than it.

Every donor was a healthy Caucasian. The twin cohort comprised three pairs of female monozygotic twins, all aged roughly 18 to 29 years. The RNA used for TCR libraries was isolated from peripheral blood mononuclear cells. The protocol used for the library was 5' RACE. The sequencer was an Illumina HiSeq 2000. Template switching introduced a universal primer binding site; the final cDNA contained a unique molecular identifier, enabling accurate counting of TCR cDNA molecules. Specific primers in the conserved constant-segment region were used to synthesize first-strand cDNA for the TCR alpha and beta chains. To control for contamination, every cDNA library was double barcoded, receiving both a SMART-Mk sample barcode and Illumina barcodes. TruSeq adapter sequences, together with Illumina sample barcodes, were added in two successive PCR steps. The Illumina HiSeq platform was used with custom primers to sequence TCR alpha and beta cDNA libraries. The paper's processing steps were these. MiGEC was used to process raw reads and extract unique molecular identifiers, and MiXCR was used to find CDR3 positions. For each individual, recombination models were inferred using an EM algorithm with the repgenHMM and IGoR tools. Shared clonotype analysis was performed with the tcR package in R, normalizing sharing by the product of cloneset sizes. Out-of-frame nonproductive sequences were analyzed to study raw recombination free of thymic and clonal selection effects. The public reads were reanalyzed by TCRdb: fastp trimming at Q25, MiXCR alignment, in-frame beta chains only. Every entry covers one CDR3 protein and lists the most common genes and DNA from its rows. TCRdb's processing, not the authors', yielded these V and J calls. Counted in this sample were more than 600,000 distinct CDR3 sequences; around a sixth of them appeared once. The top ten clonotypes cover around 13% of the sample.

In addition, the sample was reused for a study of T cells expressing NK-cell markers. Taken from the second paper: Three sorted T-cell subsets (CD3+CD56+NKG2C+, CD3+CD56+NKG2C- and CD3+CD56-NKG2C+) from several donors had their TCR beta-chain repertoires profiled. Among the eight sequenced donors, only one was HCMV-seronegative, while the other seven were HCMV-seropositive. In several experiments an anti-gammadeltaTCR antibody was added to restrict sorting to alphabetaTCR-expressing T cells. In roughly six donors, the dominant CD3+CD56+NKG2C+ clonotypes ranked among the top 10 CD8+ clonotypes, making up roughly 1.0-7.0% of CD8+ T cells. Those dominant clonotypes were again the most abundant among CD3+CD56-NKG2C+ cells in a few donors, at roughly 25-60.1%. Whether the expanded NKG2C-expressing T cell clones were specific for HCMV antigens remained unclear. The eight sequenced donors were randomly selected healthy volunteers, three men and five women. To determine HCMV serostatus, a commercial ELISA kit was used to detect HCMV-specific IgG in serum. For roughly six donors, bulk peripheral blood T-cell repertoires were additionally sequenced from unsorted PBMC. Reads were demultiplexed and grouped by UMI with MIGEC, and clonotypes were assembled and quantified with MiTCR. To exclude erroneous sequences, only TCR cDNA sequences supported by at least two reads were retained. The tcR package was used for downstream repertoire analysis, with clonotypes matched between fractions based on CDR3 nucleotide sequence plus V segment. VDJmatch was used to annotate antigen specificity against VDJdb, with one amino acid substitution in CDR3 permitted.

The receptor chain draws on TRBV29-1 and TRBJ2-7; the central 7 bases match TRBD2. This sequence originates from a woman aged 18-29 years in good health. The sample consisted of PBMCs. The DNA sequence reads TGCAGCGTTGGGAAGCGGGAACTTTACGAGCAGTACTTC. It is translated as CSVGKRELYEQYF.